Following are 21 T cell receptor beta chains from one sample sequenced in a study of T-cell memory formation after mild COVID-19. TCRdb reprocessed the 5' RACE reads with MiXCR, giving one entry per CDR3 protein. The table lists more than 100,000 distinct CDR3 sequences, approximately 5.9% of them singletons, with about 2.2% in the top ten. Input material: PBMCs or a T cell subset sorted from them (not recorded which). All receptors come from an adult woman who had mild COVID-19 (a few samples of this study predate the infection). Cell type and time point are not known.

The chain links TRBV12-3 or TRBV12-4 to TRBJ2-2; 14 bases agree with TRBD2. This CDR3 comprises 18 residues. Unmatched junction bases numbered 13, after V lost 7 bases and J lost 6 bases. CDR3 in DNA: TGTGCCAGCATAATTACCTTGGGGACTAGCGGGAGTGCCGGGGAGCTGTTTTTT. Translated: CASIITLGTSGSAGELFF.

The rearrangement uses TRBV10-2 and TRBJ2-5; 8 nucleotides align to TRBD1. The V segment lost 8 bases and the J segment 1 base; nucleotides outside the gene matches: 3. Germline V gene sequence: CDR1 WSHSY, CDR2 SAAADI. The CDR3 runs 13 residues. In nucleotides, the CDR3 is TGCGCCAGCGGTCAGGGGGCCCAAGAGACCCAGTACTTC. The encoded protein is CASGQGAQETQYF.

This clonotype has a count of ten or more. The genes are TRBV19 and TRBJ2-1; TRBD2 is a possible D gene (6 bases). The germline CDR1 and CDR2 sequences are LNHDA and SQIVND (reference sequence). V gave up 4 bases and J gave up 9 bases, with 16 bases separating them. This CDR3 is 14 amino acids long. The DNA for the CDR3 is TGTGCCAGTAGTAAAATCGGGACTTTGGGTGAGCAGTTCTTC. It is translated as CASSKIGTLGEQFF.

This clonotype was seen repeatedly, ten times or more. The gene calls are TRBV29-1 and TRBJ2-1; D may be TRBD2 (6 bases). The germline V gene has CDR1 SQVTM and CDR2 ANQGSEA. CDR3 size: 14 residues. This CDR3 reads CTGGRSFSYNEQFF. The DNA for the CDR3 is TGCACCGGTGGGAGGTCATTCTCCTACAATGAGCAGTTCTTC.

This clonotype was counted many times. The chain combines TRBV7-2 with TRBJ1-1; D is unresolved. Germline lookup yields CDR1 SGHTA and CDR2 FQGNSA. Between the trimmed V and J ends, which lost 1 base and 0 bases, there was a span of 3 bases. CDR3 length: 13 amino acids. The CDR3 DNA is TGTGCCAGCAGCTTAGGTATGAACACTGAAGCTTTCTTT. Protein sequence: CASSLGMNTEAFF.

This rearrangement joins TRBV19 to TRBJ2-2; TRBD2 aligns across 7 bases. The junction had 9 bases not matched to a gene; V was cut back by 8 bases and J by 6 bases. CDR1 and CDR2 from the germline V gene are LNHDA and SQIVND (reference sequence). The CDR3 has 14 amino acids. The CDR3 reads CASPGEGGPGELFF. The CDR3 DNA is TGTGCCAGTCCCGGGGAGGGTGGTCCCGGGGAGCTGTTTTTT.

This clonotype was detected a few times. The chain uses TRBV5-1 and TRBJ2-5; tentative D call: TRBD1 (6 bases). CDR1 is SGHRS, CDR2 YFSETQ, per germline. Trimming took off 1 base at V and 2 bases at J, with 12 bases between the two ends. The CDR3 has 15 residues. The CDR3 DNA reads TGCGCCAGCAGCTTGTGGGGACAACCACAAGAGACCCAGTACTTC. It codes for CASSLWGQPQETQYF.

Only a few counts were recorded for this clonotype. V usage is TRBV24-1 and J usage is TRBJ2-1, with 9 bases lining up with TRBD1. The CDR3 length is 15 residues. Per the germline V gene, CDR1 is KGHDR and CDR2 is SFDVKD. The trim removed 4 bases at V and 4 bases at J, leaving 4 bases unmatched. This CDR3 reads CATSDRQGVYNEQFF. Written as DNA, the CDR3 is TGTGCCACCAGTGACCGACAGGGGGTTTACAATGAGCAGTTCTTC.

This clonotype came up many times. The gene calls are TRBV7-9 and TRBJ1-2; D not resolved. The V end lost 6 bases, the J end lost 5 bases, and 22 bases lay between the germline ends. The CDR3 consists of 16 residues. The germline V gene has CDR1 SEHNR and CDR2 FQNEAQ (reference sequence). CDR3 bases: TGTGCCAGCAGTCAGTCCTGGCGTGACAAATCGTATGGCTACACCTTC. Translation: CASSQSWRDKSYGYTF.

This clonotype was observed a handful of times. The V gene is TRBV12-3 or TRBV12-4, the J gene TRBJ2-5; 7 bases fit TRBD2. Trimming removed 3 bases from V and 3 bases from J; junction bases left unmatched: 10. The CDR3 length is 16 residues. The CDR3 protein is CASSFVRGRFKETQYF. The CDR3 DNA reads as TGTGCCAGCAGTTTTGTGCGGGGGAGATTTAAAGAGACCCAGTACTTC.

The chain uses TRBV5-1 and TRBJ2-5; 12 bases fit TRBD1. V shed 5 bases and J 4 bases; nucleotides not matched to a gene: 9. The V gene's germline CDR1 is SGHRS and CDR2 YFSETQ. The CDR3 length is 16 residues. CDR3 DNA: TGCGCCAGCAGACAAACCGGGACAGGGGGCCTAGAGACCCAGTACTTC. Protein product: CASRQTGTGGLETQYF.

At least ten counts were recorded for this clonotype. This chain links TRBV4-1 with TRBJ1-4; tentatively, D is TRBD1 (5 bases). From germline, CDR1 is MGHRA and CDR2 YSYEKL. The V gene lost 4 bases and the J gene lost 7 bases, with 19 bases spanning the gap. The CDR3 spans 16 residues. The CDR3 region is CASSPVGGPRGEKLFF. The DNA for the CDR3 is TGCGCCAGCAGCCCTGTGGGTGGTCCTAGGGGTGAAAAACTGTTTTTT.

In this sample, this clonotype turned up a few times. V usage is TRBV29-1 and J usage is TRBJ2-5, with D possibly matching TRBD2 (6 bases). Germline V CDR1 and CDR2: SQVTM, ANQGSEA. V lost 3 bases to trimming and J lost 4 bases, with 9 bases between them. The CDR3 totals 12 residues. The CDR3 DNA follows: TGCAGCGTTGACCTAGCGACAGAGACCCAGTACTTC. Protein product: CSVDLATETQYF.

Many counts were recorded for this clonotype. The chain is built from TRBV20-1 and TRBJ2-1, with D uncertain. V was pared by 3 bases and J by 0 bases, with 15 bases between. Looked up from germline, CDR1 is DFQATT and CDR2 is SNEGSKA (reference sequence). This CDR3 has 16 residues. Here the CDR3 DNA reads TGCAGTGCTAGGAGATTGACCCCCAGCTCCTACAATGAGCAGTTCTTC. Translation gives CSARRLTPSSYNEQFF.

In this sample, this clonotype turned up a few times. The V call is TRBV6-2 or TRBV6-3, the J call TRBJ2-7; the D is unclear. CDR1 and CDR2 from the germline V gene are MNHEY and SVGEGT. This CDR3 has 12 amino acids. V lost 6 bases and J 2 bases, leaving 8 bases between the germline ends. The CDR3 bases are TGTGCCAGCAGCCAAGCCCCCTACGAGCAGTACTTC. It specifies CASSQAPYEQYF.

This clonotype was detected many times. This rearrangement joins TRBV29-1 to TRBJ2-7, with TRBD1 matching 8 bases. The CDR3 extends over 14 amino acids. V lost 4 bases, J lost 0 bases, and 5 bases stayed unmatched. Germline CDR1 SQVTM, CDR2 ANQGSEA. Here the CDR3 DNA reads TGCAGCGTTGTCGCAGGGGGCCCCTCCTACGAGCAGTACTTC. This gives the protein CSVVAGGPSYEQYF.

This clonotype has a handful of counts. The rearrangement links TRBV5-1 to TRBJ2-7; TRBD2 is a possible D gene (7 bases). Per the germline V gene, CDR1 is SGHRS and CDR2 is YFSETQ. Trimming took 4 bases from V and 0 from J, leaving 17 bases between them. The length of the CDR3 is 16 residues. The CDR3 sequence: CASSPTGRTSSYEQYF. The CDR3, as DNA: TGCGCCAGCAGCCCGACAGGAAGGACTAGCTCCTACGAGCAGTACTTC.

In this sample, this clonotype turned up many times. The V and J genes are TRBV27 and TRBJ2-1; D unclear. The CDR3 loop spans 14 amino acids. CDR1 and CDR2 from the germline V gene are MNHEY and SMNVEV (reference sequence). Trimming pared 4 bases from V and 9 bases from J, leaving 16 bases between. CDR3 nucleotides: TGTGCCAGCAGTTCTAGGACCACCGTCCCTGAGCAGTTCTTC. It translates to CASSSRTTVPEQFF.

This clonotype was counted only a few times. The chain carries TRBV18 and TRBJ2-4; unclear D gene. Germline CDR1 is KGHSH and CDR2 is LQKENI. This CDR3 contains 18 residues. Trimming stripped 2 bases from V and 0 bases from J, with 17 bases between. CDR3 in amino acids: CASSPSRTEPLAKNIQYF. Here the CDR3 DNA reads TGTGCCAGCTCACCATCGAGAACAGAGCCACTAGCCAAAAACATTCAGTACTTC. Full variable domain (outside the CDR3, taken from reference TRBV18 and TRBJ2-4): NAGVMQNPRHLVRRRGQEARLRCSPMKGHSHVYWYRQLPEEGLKFMVYLQKENIIDESGMPKERFSAEFPKEGPSILRIQQVVRGDSAAYFCASSPSRTEPLAKNIQYFGAGTRLSVL.

This clonotype turned up a few times. CDR3 residues: CSAIIPGGTYEQYF. The CDR3 DNA reads TGCAGTGCTATAATTCCAGGTGGGACTTACGAGCAGTACTTC. The chain employs TRBV20-1 and TRBJ2-7; D may be TRBD2 (6 bases). The CDR3 totals 14 residues. The V gene lost 4 bases and the J gene lost 4 bases, with 17 bases spanning the gap. CDR1 is DFQATT and CDR2 is SNEGSKA in the germline V gene (reference sequence).

The sample holds many counts of this clonotype. This sequence joins TRBV24-1 and TRBJ2-5; tentative D call: TRBD1 (5 bases). V lost 9 bases, J lost 0 bases, and 10 bases lay in between. Germline assignment: CDR1 KGHDR and CDR2 SFDVKD. The CDR3 has 13 amino acids. The DNA for the CDR3 is TGTGCCACCTCAGGACAAAACCAAGAGACCCAGTACTTC. Translation: CATSGQNQETQYF.